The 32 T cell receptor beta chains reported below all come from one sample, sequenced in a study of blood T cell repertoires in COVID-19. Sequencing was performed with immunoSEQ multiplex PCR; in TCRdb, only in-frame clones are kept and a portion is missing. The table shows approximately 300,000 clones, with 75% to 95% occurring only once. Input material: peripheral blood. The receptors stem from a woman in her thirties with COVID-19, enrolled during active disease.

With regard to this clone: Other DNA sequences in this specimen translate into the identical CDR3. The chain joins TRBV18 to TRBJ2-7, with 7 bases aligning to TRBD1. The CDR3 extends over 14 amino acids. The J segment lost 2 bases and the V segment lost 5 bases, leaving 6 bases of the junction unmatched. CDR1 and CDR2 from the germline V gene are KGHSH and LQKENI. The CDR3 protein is CASSERQGPYEQYF. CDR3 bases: TGTGCCAGCTCAGAAAGACAGGGTCCCTACGAGCAGTACTTC.

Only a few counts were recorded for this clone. The CDR3 spells CAISETERGEAFF. The CDR3 DNA follows: TGTGCCATCAGTGAGACGGAAAGGGGTGAAGCTTTCTTT. The V and J genes are TRBV10-3 and TRBJ1-1, with D possibly being TRBD1 (5 bases). The V and J ends lost 2 bases and 7 bases respectively, with 11 bases between them. Germline assignment: CDR1 ENHRY and CDR2 SYGVKD. The CDR3 length is 13 residues.

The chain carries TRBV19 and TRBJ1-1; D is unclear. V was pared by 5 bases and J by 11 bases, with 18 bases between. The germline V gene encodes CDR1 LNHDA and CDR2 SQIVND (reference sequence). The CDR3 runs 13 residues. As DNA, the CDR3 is TGTGCCAGTAGTCAACCCGGTACCCCACCGGCTTTCTTT. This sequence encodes CASSQPGTPPAFF. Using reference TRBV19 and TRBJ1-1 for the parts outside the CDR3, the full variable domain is DGGITQSPKYLFRKEGQNVTLSCEQNLNHDAMYWYRQDPGQGLRLIYYSQIVNDFQKGDIAEGYSVSREKKESFPLTVTSAQKNPTAFYLCASSQPGTPPAFFGQGTRLTVV.

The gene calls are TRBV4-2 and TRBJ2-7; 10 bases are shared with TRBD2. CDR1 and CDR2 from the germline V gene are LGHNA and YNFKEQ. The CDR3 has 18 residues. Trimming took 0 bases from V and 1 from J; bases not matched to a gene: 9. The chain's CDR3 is CASSQDSLAGVTSYEQYF. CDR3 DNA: TGTGCCAGCAGCCAAGACTCGCTAGCGGGAGTTACTTCCTACGAGCAGTACTTC.

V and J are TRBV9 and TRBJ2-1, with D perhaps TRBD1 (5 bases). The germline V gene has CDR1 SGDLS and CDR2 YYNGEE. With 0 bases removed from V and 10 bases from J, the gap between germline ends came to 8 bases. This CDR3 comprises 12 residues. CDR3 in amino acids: CASSVDKGEQFF. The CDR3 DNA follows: TGTGCCAGCAGCGTAGATAAGGGGGAGCAGTTCTTC. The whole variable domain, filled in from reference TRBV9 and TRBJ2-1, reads DSGVTQTPKHLITATGQRVTLRCSPRSGDLSVYWYQQSLDQGLQFLIQYYNGEERAKGNILERFSAQQFPDLHSELNLSSLELGDSALYFCASSVDKGEQFFGPGTRLTVL.

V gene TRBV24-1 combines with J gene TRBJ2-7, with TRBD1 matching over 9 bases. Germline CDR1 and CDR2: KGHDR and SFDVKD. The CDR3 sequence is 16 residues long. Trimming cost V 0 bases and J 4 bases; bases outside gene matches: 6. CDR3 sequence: CATSDLLGQGPYEQYF. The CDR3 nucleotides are TGTGCCACCAGTGATTTGCTAGGACAGGGGCCATACGAGCAGTACTTC.

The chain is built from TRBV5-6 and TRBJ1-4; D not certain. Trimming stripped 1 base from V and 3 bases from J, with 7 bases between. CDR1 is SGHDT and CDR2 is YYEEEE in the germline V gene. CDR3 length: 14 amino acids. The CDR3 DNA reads TGTGCCAGCAGCTTGCGGGGAGCTAATGAAAAACTGTTTTTT. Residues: CASSLRGANEKLFF. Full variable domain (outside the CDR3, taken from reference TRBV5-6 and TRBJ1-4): DAGVTQSPTHLIKTRGQQVTLRCSPKSGHDTVSWYQQALGQGPQFIFQYYEEEERQRGNFPDRFSGHQFPNYSSELNVNALLLGDSALYLCASSLRGANEKLFFGSGTQLSVL.

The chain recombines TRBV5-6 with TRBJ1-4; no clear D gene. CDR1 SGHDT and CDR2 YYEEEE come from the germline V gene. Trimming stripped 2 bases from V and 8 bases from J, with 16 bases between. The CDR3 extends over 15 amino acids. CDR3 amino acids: CASSFRSWSPEKLFF. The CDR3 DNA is TGTGCCAGCAGCTTTAGGTCGTGGAGTCCAGAAAAACTGTTTTTT.

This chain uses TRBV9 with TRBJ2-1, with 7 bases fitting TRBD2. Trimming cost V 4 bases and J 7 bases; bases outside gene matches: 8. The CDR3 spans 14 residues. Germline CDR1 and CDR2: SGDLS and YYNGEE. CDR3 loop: CASSKGLSVNEQFF. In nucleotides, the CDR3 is TGTGCCAGCAGCAAGGGACTATCGGTTAATGAGCAGTTCTTC.

CDR3 sequence: CASSLGGTGDQPQHF. The CDR3 DNA reads TGCGCCAGCAGCTTGGGGGGGACAGGGGATCAGCCCCAGCATTTT. The gene calls are TRBV5-1 and TRBJ1-5; 10 positions match TRBD1. The CDR3 extends over 15 amino acids. Germline-derived CDR1 and CDR2 are SGHRS and YFSETQ. V shed 0 bases and J 5 bases; nucleotides not matched to a gene: 2.

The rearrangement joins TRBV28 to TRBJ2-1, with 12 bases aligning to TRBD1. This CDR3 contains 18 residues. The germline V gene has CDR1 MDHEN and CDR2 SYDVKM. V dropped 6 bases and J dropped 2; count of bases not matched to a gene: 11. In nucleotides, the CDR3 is TGTGCCAGCAGCCCGGGACAGGGGGCGTTGGGTCCCTACAATGAGCAGTTCTTC. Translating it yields CASSPGQGALGPYNEQFF.

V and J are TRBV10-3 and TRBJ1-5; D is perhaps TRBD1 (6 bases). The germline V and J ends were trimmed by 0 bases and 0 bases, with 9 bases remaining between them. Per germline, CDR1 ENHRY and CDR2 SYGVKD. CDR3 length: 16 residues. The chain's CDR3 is CAISESAGDSNQPQHF. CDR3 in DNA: TGTGCCATCAGTGAGTCGGCAGGGGATAGCAATCAGCCCCAGCATTTT.

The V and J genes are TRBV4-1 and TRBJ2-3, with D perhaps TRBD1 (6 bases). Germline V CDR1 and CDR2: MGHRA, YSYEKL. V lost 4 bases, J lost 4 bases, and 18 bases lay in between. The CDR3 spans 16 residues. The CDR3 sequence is CASSRGHGRGADTQYF. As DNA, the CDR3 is TGCGCCAGCAGCCGGGGTCACGGCAGGGGAGCAGATACGCAGTATTTT.

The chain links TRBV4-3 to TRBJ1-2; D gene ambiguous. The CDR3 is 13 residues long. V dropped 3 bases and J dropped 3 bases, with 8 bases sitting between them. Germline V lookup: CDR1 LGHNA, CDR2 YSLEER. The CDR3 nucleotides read TGCGCCAGCAGCCAGTCCCCAGACTATGGCTACACCTTC. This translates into CASSQSPDYGYTF.

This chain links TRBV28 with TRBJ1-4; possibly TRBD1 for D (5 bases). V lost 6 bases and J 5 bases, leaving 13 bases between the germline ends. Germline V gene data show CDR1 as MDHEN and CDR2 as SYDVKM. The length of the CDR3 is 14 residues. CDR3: CASRGRNRNEKLFF. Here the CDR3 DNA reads TGTGCCAGCAGGGGGCGGAACAGAAATGAAAAACTGTTTTTT.

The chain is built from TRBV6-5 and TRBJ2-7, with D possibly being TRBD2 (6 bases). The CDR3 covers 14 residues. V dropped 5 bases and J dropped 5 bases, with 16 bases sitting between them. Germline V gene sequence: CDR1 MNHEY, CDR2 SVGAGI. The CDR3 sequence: CASSLGLGGDEQYF. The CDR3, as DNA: TGTGCCAGCAGTCTCGGACTGGGCGGGGACGAGCAGTACTTC.

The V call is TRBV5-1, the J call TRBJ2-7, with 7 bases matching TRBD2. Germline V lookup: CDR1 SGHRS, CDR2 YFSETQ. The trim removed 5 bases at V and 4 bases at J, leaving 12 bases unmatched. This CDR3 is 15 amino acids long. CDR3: CASRFREEGVYEQYF. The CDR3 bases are TGCGCCAGCAGGTTTCGGGAGGAAGGGGTATACGAGCAGTACTTC.

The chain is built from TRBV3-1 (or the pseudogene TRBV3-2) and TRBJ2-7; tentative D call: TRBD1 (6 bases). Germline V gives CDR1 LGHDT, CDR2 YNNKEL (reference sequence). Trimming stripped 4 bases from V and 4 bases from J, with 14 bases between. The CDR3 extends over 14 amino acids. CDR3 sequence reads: CASSPRGRIYEQYF. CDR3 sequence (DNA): TGTGCCAGCAGCCCCAGGGGTCGGATATACGAGCAGTACTTC.

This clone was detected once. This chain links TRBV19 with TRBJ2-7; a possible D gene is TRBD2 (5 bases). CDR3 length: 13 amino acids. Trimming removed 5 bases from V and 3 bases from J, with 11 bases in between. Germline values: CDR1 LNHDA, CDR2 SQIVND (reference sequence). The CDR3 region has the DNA TGTGCCAGTAGTCTCATCGGGAACTACGAGCAGTACTTC. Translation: CASSLIGNYEQYF. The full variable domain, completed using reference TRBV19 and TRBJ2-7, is DGGITQSPKYLFRKEGQNVTLSCEQNLNHDAMYWYRQDPGQGLRLIYYSQIVNDFQKGDIAEGYSVSREKKESFPLTVTSAQKNPTAFYLCASSLIGNYEQYFGPGTRLTVT.

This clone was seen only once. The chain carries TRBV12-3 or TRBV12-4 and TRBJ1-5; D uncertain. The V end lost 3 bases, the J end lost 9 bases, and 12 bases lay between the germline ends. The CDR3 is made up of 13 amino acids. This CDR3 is CASSFGPRRPQHF. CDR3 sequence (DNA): TGTGCCAGCAGTTTCGGCCCGCGGCGGCCCCAGCATTTT.

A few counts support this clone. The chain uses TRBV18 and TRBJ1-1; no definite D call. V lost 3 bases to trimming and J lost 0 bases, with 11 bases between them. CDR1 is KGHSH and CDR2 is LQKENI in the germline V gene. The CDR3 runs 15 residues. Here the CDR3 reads CASSPLQVLNTEAFF. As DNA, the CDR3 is TGTGCCAGCTCACCCCTCCAGGTTCTGAACACTGAAGCTTTCTTT. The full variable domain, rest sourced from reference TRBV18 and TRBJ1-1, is NAGVMQNPRHLVRRRGQEARLRCSPMKGHSHVYWYRQLPEEGLKFMVYLQKENIIDESGMPKERFSAEFPKEGPSILRIQQVVRGDSAAYFCASSPLQVLNTEAFFGQGTRLTVV.

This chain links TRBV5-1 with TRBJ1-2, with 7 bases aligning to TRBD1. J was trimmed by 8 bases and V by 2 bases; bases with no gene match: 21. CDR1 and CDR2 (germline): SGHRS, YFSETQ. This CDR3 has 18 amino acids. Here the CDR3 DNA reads TGCGCCAGCAGCTTCGGGCGACAGGGACGAGTATTCACGGACGGCTACACCTTC. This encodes CASSFGRQGRVFTDGYTF.

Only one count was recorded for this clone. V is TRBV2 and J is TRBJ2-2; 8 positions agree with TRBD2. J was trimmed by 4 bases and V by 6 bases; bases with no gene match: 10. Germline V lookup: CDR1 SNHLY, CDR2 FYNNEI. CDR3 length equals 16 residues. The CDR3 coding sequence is TGTGCCAGCAGGAACGGGGCGGGAGGTGTCACCGGGGAGCTGTTTTTT. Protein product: CASRNGAGGVTGELFF.

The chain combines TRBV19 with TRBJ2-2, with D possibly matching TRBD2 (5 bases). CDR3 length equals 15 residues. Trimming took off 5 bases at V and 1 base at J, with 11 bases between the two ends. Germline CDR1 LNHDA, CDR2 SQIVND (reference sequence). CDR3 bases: TGTGCCAGTAGTCAGATAGCGAGGAACACCGGGGAGCTGTTTTTT. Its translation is CASSQIARNTGELFF.

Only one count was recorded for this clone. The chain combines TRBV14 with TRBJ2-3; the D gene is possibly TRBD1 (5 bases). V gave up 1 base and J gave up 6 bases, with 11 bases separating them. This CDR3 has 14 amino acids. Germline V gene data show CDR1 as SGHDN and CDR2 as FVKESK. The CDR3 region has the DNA TGTGCCAGCAGCCAAGGAAGGGGTTGGGATACGCAGTATTTT. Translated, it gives CASSQGRGWDTQYF.

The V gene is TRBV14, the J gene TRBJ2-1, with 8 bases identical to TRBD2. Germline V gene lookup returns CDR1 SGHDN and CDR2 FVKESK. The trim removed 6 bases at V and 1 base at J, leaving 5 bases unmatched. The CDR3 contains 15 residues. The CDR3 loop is CASRRSGSSYNEQFF. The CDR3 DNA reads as TGTGCCAGCAGACGAAGCGGGAGTTCCTACAATGAGCAGTTCTTC.

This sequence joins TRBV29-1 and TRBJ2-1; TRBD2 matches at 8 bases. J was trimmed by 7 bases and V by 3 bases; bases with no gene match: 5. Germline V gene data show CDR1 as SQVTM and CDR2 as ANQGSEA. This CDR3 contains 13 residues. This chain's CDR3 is CSVERREVNEQFF. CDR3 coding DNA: TGCAGCGTTGAGAGGCGGGAGGTGAATGAGCAGTTCTTC.

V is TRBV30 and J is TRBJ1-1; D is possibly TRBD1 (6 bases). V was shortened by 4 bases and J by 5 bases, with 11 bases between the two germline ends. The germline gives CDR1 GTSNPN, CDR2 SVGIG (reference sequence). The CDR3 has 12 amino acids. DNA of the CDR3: TGTGCCTGGACAGGGGTAAAAACTGAAGCTTTCTTT. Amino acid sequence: CAWTGVKTEAFF.

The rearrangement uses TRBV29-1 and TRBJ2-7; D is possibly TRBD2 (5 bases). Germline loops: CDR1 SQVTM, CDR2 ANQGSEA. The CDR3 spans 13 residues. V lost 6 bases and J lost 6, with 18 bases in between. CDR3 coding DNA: TGCAGCGTGGAGGACGGAGCGGTGGGCGAGCAGTACTTC. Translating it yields CSVEDGAVGEQYF.

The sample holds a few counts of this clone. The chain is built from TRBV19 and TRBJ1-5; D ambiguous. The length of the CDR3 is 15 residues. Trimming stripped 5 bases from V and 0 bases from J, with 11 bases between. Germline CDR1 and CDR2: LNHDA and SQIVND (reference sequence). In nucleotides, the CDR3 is TGTGCCAGTAGTGCTCCCAGACTTAGCAATCAGCCCCAGCATTTT. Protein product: CASSAPRLSNQPQHF.

CDR3 protein: CASSLLAGADTQYF. For the CDR3, the DNA is TGTGCCAGCAGTTTGCTAGCGGGAGCAGATACGCAGTATTTT. This chain joins TRBV6-6 and TRBJ2-3, with 10 bases identical to TRBD2. Germline CDR1 and CDR2: MNHNY and SVGAGI (reference sequence). J gave up 4 bases and V 4 bases, and 2 bases lay outside the gene matches. This CDR3 has 14 residues.

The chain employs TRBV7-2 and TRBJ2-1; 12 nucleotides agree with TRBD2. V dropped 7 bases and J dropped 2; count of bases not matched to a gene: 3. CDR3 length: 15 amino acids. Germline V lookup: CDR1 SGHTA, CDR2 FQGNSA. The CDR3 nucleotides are TGTGCCAGCACCTGGACTAGCGGGACCTACAATGAGCAGTTCTTC. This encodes CASTWTSGTYNEQFF.